Reported below is one T cell receptor beta chain. What it binds is not known. The data were taken from a study of cytomegalovirus exposure and HLA in healthy donors. On the study more broadly: Unique TCRs from HLA-typed donors, around 79 million of them, were held in an early data release.

Study conclusions and caveats: An analysis was carried out at a later point. It showed that HLA-associated TCR beta chains were more clonally expanded than equally common non-associated chains. Most likely, a cluster of highly shared sequence variants arose as a sequencing artifact.

The PCR ran on 60 Vbeta and 13 Jbeta primers. Here immunoSEQ multiplex PCR was the method, and the copy in TCRdb shows in-frame clones only, minus some. The sample holds roughly 43,000 clones. The receptor was derived from a woman in her forties in good health and CMV-seronegative. The sequencing input was PBMCs.

The CDR3 loop is CASSLQGLLITAGYTF. DNA of the CDR3: TGTGCCAGCAGTTTGCAGGGCCTCCTTATAACTGCTGGCTACACCTTC. The chain has TRBV28 and TRBJ1-2, with a tentative D call TRBD1 (5 bases). Trimming left V 3 bases short and J 7 bases short, with 21 bases between. The CDR3 has 16 amino acids. Germline CDR1 MDHEN, CDR2 SYDVKM.